The T cell receptor (beta chain) under discussion was sequenced for a study of cytomegalovirus exposure and HLA in healthy donors. It was with 60 Vbeta and 13 Jbeta primers that the PCR ran. Measured with immunoSEQ multiplex PCR; TCRdb has only the in-frame clones, and not every one. The sample has around 150,000 clones; approximately 64% are singletons. The CDR3 length is 15 residues. Germline loops: CDR1 SGHRS, CDR2 YFSETQ. The V end lost 0 bases, the J end lost 1 base, and 10 bases lay between the germline ends. This rearrangement joins TRBV5-1 to TRBJ1-1; D remains ambiguous. What was sequenced was PBMCs. The source of this sequence is a woman in her forties in good health and CMV-seronegative. The CDR3: CASSLGLSGNTEAFF. The CDR3 nucleotides read TGCGCCAGCAGCTTGGGGTTATCAGGGAACACTGAAGCTTTCTTT. Filled out from reference TRBV5-1 and TRBJ1-1, the complete variable domain reads KAGVTQTPRYLIKTRGQQVTLSCSPISGHRSVSWYQQTPGQGLQFLFEYFSETQRNKGNFPGRFSGRQFSNSRSEMNVSTLELGDSALYLCASSLGLSGNTEAFFGQGTRLTVV.